The rows below give T cell receptor beta chains drawn from one sample of a study of control samples from healthy donors and cancer patients. TCRdb's copy holds only in-frame clones and misses some; the assay was immunoSEQ multiplex PCR. The sample includes approximately 100,000 clones, roughly 89% of them seen just once. Input material: blood. These receptors originate from a young man in good health. CDR3s include the opening cysteine and the closing phenylalanine or tryptophan. D genes are given only for firm matches. A clone size is listed for some rows: how often the clone was seen (once, few, many), or a class if it is expanded.

- TRBJ1-2 TRBV6-1 - CASSEGWGYTF TGTGCCAGCAGTGAAGGATGGGGCTACACCTTC
- TRBJ2-5 TRBV11-3 - CASSARLGDQETQYF TGTGCCAGCAGCGCCCGACTAGGGGACCAAGAGACCCAGTACTTC
TRBD2 TRBJ2-7 TRBV9 - CASSVSAGLRYEQYF TGTGCCAGCAGCGTATCAGCGGGATTGCGATACGAGCAGTACTTC
- TRBJ1-2 TRBV7-9 - CASSFGGEEGYTF TGTGCCAGCAGCTTCGGAGGGGAAGAGGGCTACACCTTC
- TRBJ1-4 TRBV5-1 - CASSGETTNEKLFF TGCGCCAGCAGCGGGGAAACCACTAATGAAAAACTGTTTTTT
- TRBJ2-3 TRBV2 - CASRGGRSTDTQYF TGTGCCAGCAGGGGGGGGCGAAGCACAGATACGCAGTATTTT
TRBD1 TRBJ2-3 TRBV5-1 few CASSLGDRVTDTQYF TGCGCCAGCAGCTTGGGGGACAGGGTTACAGATACGCAGTATTTT
- TRBJ1-4 TRBV21-1 - CASSNSTGGRSTNEKLFF TGTGCCAGCAGCAACTCGACAGGGGGCAGGTCAACTAATGAAAAACTGTTTTTT
- TRBJ1-1 TRBV9 - CASSAQGGITEAFF TGTGCCAGCAGCGCACAGGGAGGAATCACTGAAGCTTTCTTT
- TRBJ2-5 TRBV11-2 - CASSSRGPIQETQYF TGTGCCAGCAGCTCGAGAGGGCCCATACAAGAGACCCAGTACTTC
- TRBJ1-4 TRBV25-1 - CASSWVTGSREKLFF TGTGCCAGCAGTTGGGTTACAGGGTCGAGGGAAAAACTGTTTTTT
- TRBJ2-1 TRBV7-2 few CASSLGSGYEQFF TGTGCCAGCAGCTTAGGAAGTGGGTATGAGCAGTTCTTC
TRBD2 TRBJ2-5 TRBV5-4 - CASSLGWVAGGEETQYF TGTGCCAGCAGCTTGGGGTGGGTAGCGGGGGGCGAGGAGACCCAGTACTTC
TRBD2 TRBJ2-2 TRBV7-2 few CASSLRGGNTGELFF TGTGCCAGCAGCTTACGGGGGGGGAACACCGGGGAGCTGTTTTTT
TRBD1 TRBJ2-1 TRBV5-1 - CASSPRTGDSYNEQFF TGCGCCAGCAGCCCACGGACAGGGGATTCCTACAATGAGCAGTTCTTC
- TRBJ2-2 TRBV28 - CASSIPGLIYTGELFF TGTGCCAGCAGTATTCCGGGACTGATATACACCGGGGAGCTGTTTTTT
- TRBJ1-5 TRBV10-3 - CAISDQGGNQPQHF TGTGCCATCAGTGACCAGGGAGGCAATCAGCCCCAGCATTTT
TRBD1 TRBJ1-3 TRBV19 - CASKTGQGGNTIYF TGTGCCAGTAAGACGGGACAGGGAGGAAACACCATATATTTT
- TRBJ2-7 TRBV9 - CASSVDDRTIRRQYF TGTGCCAGCAGCGTAGATGACAGGACGATTAGACGGCAGTACTTC
- TRBJ1-2 TRBV27 - CASSLNINYGYTF TGTGCCAGCAGTTTAAATATTAACTATGGCTACACCTTC
- TRBJ1-1 TRBV14 - CASSQDRDTEAFF TGTGCCAGCAGCCAAGACAGGGACACTGAAGCTTTCTTT
- TRBJ1-3 TRBV19 - CASSTGTAGNTIYF TGTGCCAGTAGTACCGGGACGGCTGGAAACACCATATATTTT
- TRBJ1-1 TRBV7-2 few CASRTGRVNTEAFF TGTGCCAGCCGGACGGGTCGGGTGAACACTGAAGCTTTCTTT
- TRBJ1-4 TRBV19 - CASSSGATNEKLFF TGTGCCAGTAGCTCGGGTGCAACTAATGAAAAACTGTTTTTT
TRBD2 TRBJ2-1 TRBV15 - CATSRLTSGSYNEQFF TGTGCCACCAGCAGACTGACTAGCGGCAGTTACAATGAGCAGTTCTTC
TRBD2 TRBJ2-7 TRBV28 - CASSGTSGRLYEQYF TGTGCCAGCAGTGGGACTAGCGGGAGACTTTACGAGCAGTACTTC
- TRBJ1-2 TRBV6-1 - CASSEGRTDSNYGYTF TGTGCCAGCAGTGAAGGGAGGACAGACTCAAACTATGGCTACACCTTC
- TRBJ2-7 TRBV28 - CASSFGARRFYEQYF TGTGCCAGCAGTTTCGGGGCACGTAGATTCTACGAGCAGTACTTC
TRBD1 TRBJ1-1 TRBV5-5 once CASSLEGRGAMNTEAFF TGTGCCAGCAGCTTGGAAGGCAGGGGGGCCATGAACACTGAAGCTTTCTTT
TRBD2 TRBJ2-2 TRBV2 - CASSDSGRALGGELFF TGTGCCAGCAGTGATAGCGGGAGGGCCCTAGGCGGGGAGCTGTTTTTT
- TRBJ2-5 TRBV7-9 - CASSLVGSPPKETQYF TGTGCCAGCAGCTTAGTCGGGAGCCCCCCCAAAGAGACCCAGTACTTC
- TRBJ2-7 TRBV27 - CASSPQQGPYEQYF TGTGCCAGCAGCCCCCAGCAGGGGCCCTACGAGCAGTACTTC
TRBD1 TRBJ1-1 TRBV7-9 - CASSTTGTGRTEAFF TGTGCCAGCAGCACCACCGGGACAGGGAGGACTGAAGCTTTCTTT
- TRBJ1-4 TRBV6-5 - CASSTTVNEKLFF TGTGCCAGCAGTACGACAGTTAATGAAAAACTGTTTTTT
TRBD1 TRBJ1-1 TRBV7-2 - CASRSDRVSEAFF TGTGCCAGCAGATCCGACAGGGTGTCTGAAGCTTTCTTT
- TRBJ2-7 TRBV7-9 - CASSPLGAYEQYF TGTGCCAGCAGCCCCCTCGGCGCTTACGAGCAGTACTTC
- TRBJ2-7 TRBV28 - CASSLYAQGIYEQYF TGTGCCAGCAGTTTATATGCACAGGGTATCTACGAGCAGTACTTC
TRBD1 TRBJ1-4 TRBV30 - CAWSVGGQGREKLFF TGTGCCTGGAGTGTCGGGGGACAGGGGAGAGAAAAACTGTTTTTT
- TRBJ2-5 TRBV5-5 - CASSEYRQETQYF TGTGCCAGCAGCGAGTACAGACAAGAGACCCAGTACTTC